This T cell receptor (beta chain) originates from a study of beta chain features in type 1 diabetes. Details on this clone: The antigen is undetermined.

Study-wide findings and caveats: The study found moderately but significantly shorter TCRB CDR3s in all four CD4+ subsets of Type 1 diabetes patients.

The CDR3 runs to 16 residues. The V gene's germline CDR1 is SEHNR and CDR2 FQNEAQ (reference sequence). V lost 3 bases to trimming and J lost 2 bases, with 15 bases between them. One heparinised draw of blood, averaging around 100 mL, came from each donor. Markers CD45RO/CCR7/CD25/CD127/CD95/CD27 served to sort CD4+ naive, central memory, regulatory and stem cell-like memory cells. Of the isolated RNA, all was reverse transcribed, and so the sequenced material was expressed TCRB transcripts. Assay: immunoSEQ multiplex PCR; the TCRdb copy retains only in-frame clones and omits some. The sample holds hundreds of thousands of clones; around 15% are singletons and the top ten take 0.03% to 0.045%.

This TCR derives from a man between 18 and 35 years old with type 1 diabetes. Material for sequencing was naive CD4+ T cells from blood. This rearrangement joins TRBV7-9 to TRBJ2-3; tentative D call: TRBD2 (6 bases). The CDR3 sequence: CASSLGAGGITDTQYF. CDR3 nucleotide sequence: TGTGCCAGCAGCTTGGGCGCTGGCGGGATCACAGATACGCAGTATTTT.